Each of the 21 T cell receptor beta chains below was sequenced from the same sample in a study of T-cell memory formation after mild COVID-19 (dated by TCRdb to 2020 to 2022). The library came from 5' RACE. Reads for this sample came from an Illumina NovaSeq 6000. TCRdb itself trimmed the public reads at Q25 with fastp, ran MiXCR and retained productive beta chains. Under each unique CDR3 protein, matching rows form one entry showing the most common genes and DNA. This sample comprises approximately 82,000 distinct CDR3 sequences, 9.5% to 15% of them detected only once. The ten largest clones represent 41% of the sample. Sequenced: PBMCs or a T cell subset sorted from them (not recorded which). The receptors derive from a man aged 18-30 years who had mild COVID-19 (a few samples of this study predate the infection). The sample titles of this study are shuffled in the database, so cell type and time point are left out; the donor was told from shared clones.

This clonotype has just a few counts. The J gene is TRBJ2-1, the V gene TRBV5-1, with unresolved D. This CDR3 contains 15 residues. Germline CDR1 is SGHRS and CDR2 is YFSETQ. The V end was cut by 2 bases, the J end by 0 bases, with 9 bases between. CDR3 residues: CASSLTESSYNEQFF. CDR3 DNA sequence: TGCGCCAGCAGCTTAACAGAGAGCTCCTACAATGAGCAGTTCTTC.

This clonotype showed up just a few times. The chain employs TRBV7-9 and TRBJ1-1; D might be TRBD1 (5 bases). The CDR3 contains 14 residues. Germline V gene data show CDR1 as SEHNR and CDR2 as FQNEAQ (reference sequence). V lost 5 bases, J lost 6 bases, and 16 bases lay in between. CDR3 amino acids: CASSASPLGAEAFF. The CDR3 DNA follows: TGTGCCAGCAGCGCCTCTCCCCTAGGGGCTGAAGCTTTCTTT.

This clonotype has only a few counts. This chain uses TRBV6-2 or TRBV6-3 with TRBJ2-2, with D tentatively TRBD2 (5 bases). V shed 2 bases and J shed 5 bases, with 9 bases lying between them. The germline V gene has CDR1 MNHEY and CDR2 SVGEGT. The length of the CDR3 is 14 residues. CDR3 nucleotide sequence: TGTGCCAGCAGTTACGGGGAGAAAACCGGGGAGCTGTTTTTT. Translation gives CASSYGEKTGELFF.

This clonotype was recorded a few times. V gene TRBV7-9 combines with J gene TRBJ1-2; 8 nucleotides line up with TRBD1. With 1 base clipped from V and 3 bases from J, the junction kept 13 bases outside the gene matches. Germline V gene lookup returns CDR1 SEHNR and CDR2 FQNEAQ (reference sequence). The CDR3 covers 18 residues. DNA for the CDR3: TGTGCCAGCAGCTTAGTTGGCAGGGGGCTTTTGTCGCACTATGGCTACACCTTC. Translating it yields CASSLVGRGLLSHYGYTF.

This clonotype was observed a few times. The chain is built from TRBV2 and TRBJ2-1; 14 bases align to TRBD2. The CDR3 has 15 amino acids. Trimming removed 4 bases from V and 6 bases from J; junction bases left unmatched: 2. Germline V gene lookup returns CDR1 SNHLY and CDR2 FYNNEI. The DNA of the CDR3 is TGTGCCAGCAGTGGACTAGCGGGGGGGCTCAATGAGCAGTTCTTC. It is translated as CASSGLAGGLNEQFF.

V and J are TRBV19 and TRBJ2-1; 8 bases agree with TRBD1. CDR3 length: 15 amino acids. V was clipped by 2 bases and J by 7 bases; unmatched bases: 7. Germline CDR1 reads LNHDA; CDR2 reads SQIVND (reference sequence). Here the CDR3 reads CASSILAGGGNEQFF. CDR3 sequence (DNA): TGTGCCAGTAGTATATTGGCAGGGGGCGGGAATGAGCAGTTCTTC.

The genes are TRBV24-1 and TRBJ2-5; D is possibly TRBD1 (6 bases). V lost 0 bases, J lost 0 bases, and 10 bases lay in between. The CDR3 covers 16 residues. Germline values: CDR1 KGHDR, CDR2 SFDVKD. Written as DNA, the CDR3 is TGTGCCACCAGTGATTTGCCGGACAGTCACCAAGAGACCCAGTACTTC. It translates to CATSDLPDSHQETQYF.

The V gene is TRBV7-9, the J gene TRBJ1-2, with D unresolved. Germline V lookup: CDR1 SEHNR, CDR2 FQNEAQ (reference sequence). This CDR3 region has 12 residues. Trimming removed 4 bases from V and 7 bases from J, with 10 bases in between. The CDR3 DNA reads as TGTGCCAGCAGCTCAACGTCTCGTGGCTACACCTTC. Amino acids: CASSSTSRGYTF.

This clonotype occurred a few times. The J gene is TRBJ2-5, the V gene TRBV7-9; D is unresolved. Germline lookup yields CDR1 SEHNR and CDR2 FQNEAQ (reference sequence). The CDR3 is 11 residues long. V lost 5 bases to trimming and J lost 3 bases, with 4 bases between them. The CDR3 region is CASSREETQYF. CDR3 in DNA: TGTGCCAGCAGCCGCGAAGAGACCCAGTACTTC.

This clonotype came up a few times. The V call is TRBV10-3, the J call TRBJ2-7, with 7 bases aligning to TRBD1. CDR1 ENHRY and CDR2 SYGVKD come from the germline V gene. The CDR3 has 15 amino acids. V lost 3 bases, J lost 2 bases, and 7 bases stayed unmatched. CDR3: CAISDPTGQTYEQYV. In nucleotides, the CDR3 is TGTGCCATCAGTGACCCCACGGGACAGACCTACGAGCAGTACGTC.

The chain uses TRBV12-3 or TRBV12-4 and TRBJ2-5; 14 nucleotides agree with TRBD2. The CDR3 is 18 residues long. The V segment lost 4 bases and the J segment 0 bases; nucleotides outside the gene matches: 7. CDR3 protein: CASSSRLAGGPDQETQYF. In nucleotides, the CDR3 is TGTGCCAGCAGTTCCCGACTAGCGGGGGGGCCAGACCAAGAGACCCAGTACTTC.

The V and J genes are TRBV6-5 and TRBJ2-3, with 10 positions matching TRBD2. CDR1 is MNHEY, CDR2 SVGAGI, per germline. This CDR3 has 15 residues. As DNA, the CDR3 is TGTGCTAGCGGGGGGAGCCGACGTGGCACAGATACGCAGTATTTT. Translating gives CASGGSRRGTDTQYF.

This chain connects TRBV10-3 to TRBJ2-2, with a weak D call TRBD2 (5 bases). This CDR3 spans 16 amino acids. The germline V gene encodes CDR1 ENHRY and CDR2 SYGVKD. The V end lost 6 bases, the J end lost 6 bases, and 20 bases lay between the germline ends. The DNA of the CDR3 is TGTGCCATCAGGGAGGTTATAGGCCTCTATCCCGGGGAGCTGTTTTTT. Translation: CAIREVIGLYPGELFF.

The genes are TRBV15 and TRBJ2-3, with 10 positions matching TRBD2. In germline, CDR1 is LNHNV, CDR2 YYDKDF (reference sequence). CDR3 length: 16 amino acids. V was pared by 5 bases and J by 0 bases, with 5 bases of the junction left unmatched. CDR3 sequence reads: CATSLSGGISTDTQYF. The DNA for the CDR3 is TGTGCCACCAGCCTTAGCGGGGGGATTAGCACAGATACGCAGTATTTT. The variable domain in full, with the rest retrieved from reference TRBV15 and TRBJ2-3, is DAMVIQNPRYQVTQFGKPVTLSCSQTLNHNVMYWYQQKSSQAPKLLFHYYDKDFNNEADTPDNFQSRRPNTSFCFLDIRSPGLGDTAMYLCATSLSGGISTDTQYFGPGTRLTVL.

J is TRBJ2-3 and V is TRBV6-4; 10 nucleotides match TRBD2. This CDR3 comprises 15 residues. The J segment lost 2 bases and the V segment lost 3 bases, leaving 2 bases of the junction unmatched. Germline CDR1 is MRHNA and CDR2 is SNTAGT. The CDR3 here is CASSELAGTTDTQYF. The DNA for the CDR3 is TGTGCCAGCAGTGAACTAGCGGGGACCACAGATACGCAGTATTTT.

This clonotype turned up a few times. The chain carries TRBV9 and TRBJ2-1; D perhaps matches TRBD2 (5 bases). This CDR3 has 13 amino acids. The V and J ends lost 3 bases and 10 bases respectively, with 14 bases between them. The germline gives CDR1 SGDLS, CDR2 YYNGEE. CDR3 protein: CASSGPRDHEQFF. As DNA, the CDR3 is TGTGCCAGCAGCGGCCCCCGGGATCACGAGCAGTTCTTC.

The chain employs TRBV29-1 and TRBJ2-1; D is possibly TRBD2 (6 bases). V was cut by 7 bases and J by 3 bases, with 10 bases left in between. CDR3 length: 12 residues. Germline V gives CDR1 SQVTM, CDR2 ANQGSEA. The CDR3 loop reads CSAVGGYNEQFF. The CDR3 nucleotides read TGCAGCGCCGTCGGGGGCTACAATGAGCAGTTCTTC.

This clonotype has just one count. This chain joins TRBV7-2 and TRBJ1-3; D ambiguous. This CDR3 has 15 amino acids. V lost 5 bases and J lost 0, with 11 bases in between. Germline CDR1 and CDR2: SGHTA and FQGNSA. The CDR3 DNA reads TGTGCCAGCAGCCTGTATACCGGCTCTGGAAACACCATATATTTT. Encoded protein: CASSLYTGSGNTIYF.

This clonotype was picked up a small number of times. The chain uses TRBV10-2 and TRBJ2-5, with D unclear. Germline V gene lookup returns CDR1 WSHSY and CDR2 SAAADI. V lost 6 bases and J 5 bases, leaving 16 bases between the germline ends. CDR3 size: 14 residues. The CDR3 is CASSPTGLVETQYF. The CDR3 nucleotides are TGCGCCAGCAGCCCCACCGGCCTAGTGGAGACCCAGTACTTC.

This clonotype was recorded a few times. This chain links TRBV5-6 with TRBJ2-2; 10 bases map to TRBD2. V shed 4 bases, J shed 4 bases, and the junction held 4 bases outside the gene matches. The CDR3 sequence is 15 residues long. The germline gives CDR1 SGHDT, CDR2 YYEEEE. The CDR3 bases are TGTGCCAGCAGCAAAAGGACTAGCGGCACCGGGGAGCTGTTTTTT. It translates to CASSKRTSGTGELFF.

The V and J genes are TRBV7-3 and TRBJ1-1; D is unclear. Germline V gene lookup returns CDR1 SGHTA and CDR2 FQGTGA. CDR3 length equals 13 residues. The V end lost 3 bases, the J end lost 5 bases, and 10 bases lay between the germline ends. Here the CDR3 reads CASSFAWGTEAFF. The CDR3 coding sequence is TGTGCCAGCAGCTTCGCCTGGGGTACTGAAGCTTTCTTT.